A single sample is the source of the 6 T cell receptor beta chains below, sequenced in a study of EBV T-cell therapy then PD-1 blockade in nasopharyngeal carcinoma. Sequencing was performed with immunoSEQ multiplex PCR; in TCRdb, only in-frame clones are kept and a portion is missing. Among tens of thousands of clones, roughly four fifths were seen once, and the ten largest hold approximately 25%. Treatment denoted: AdE1-LMPpoly-expanded autologous EBV-specific T-cell therapy followed by anti-PD-1 nivolumab. For these TCRs, the target antigens are not known. The material sequenced was CD8+ T cells from blood, taken at day -245 from a patient whose treatment included autologous EBV-specific T cells and nivolumab. Every receptor here comes from a man between 35 and 55 years old with nasopharyngeal carcinoma.

The rearrangement links TRBV9 to TRBJ1-1; possible D gene TRBD1, 6 bases. V shed 4 bases and J shed 5 bases, with 15 bases lying between them. Germline CDR1 SGDLS, CDR2 YYNGEE. The CDR3 has 14 residues. CDR3 protein: CASSPPVRGTEAFF. DNA for the CDR3: TGTGCCAGCAGCCCACCGGTGAGGGGGACTGAAGCTTTCTTT.

The genes are TRBV15 and TRBJ1-2, with 7 bases lining up with TRBD1. The CDR3 is made up of 13 amino acids. The V and J ends lost 5 bases and 4 bases, in that order; junction bases with no gene match: 4. The germline gives CDR1 LNHNV, CDR2 YYDKDF (reference sequence). The CDR3 bases are TGTGCCACCAGCTGGCGGACAGGCTATGGCTACACCTTC. This sequence encodes CATSWRTGYGYTF.

The chain couples TRBV28 to TRBJ2-1; 8 bases align to TRBD2. The CDR3 contains 15 residues. J was trimmed by 4 bases and V by 6 bases; bases with no gene match: 8. Germline V gene lookup returns CDR1 MDHEN and CDR2 SYDVKM. The CDR3 DNA sequence: TGTGCCAGCAGCCTCTTCTTAGCGGGGTACAATGAGCAGTTCTTC. This encodes CASSLFLAGYNEQFF.

The sample holds one count of this clone. The J gene is TRBJ1-2, the V gene TRBV7-2; D not certain. This CDR3 has 14 amino acids. V lost 2 bases and J lost 5, with 12 bases in between. Germline CDR1 and CDR2: SGHTA and FQGNSA. The CDR3 protein is CASSLKSEKYGYTF. The CDR3 DNA is TGTGCCAGCAGCTTAAAGTCAGAAAAGTATGGCTACACCTTC.

In DNA form, the CDR3 reads TGTGCCAGCAGCTTGGCCCGGGATCCCACAGAGACCCAGTACTTC. Its protein product is CASSLARDPTETQYF. The genes are TRBV5-6 and TRBJ2-5; D possibly corresponds to TRBD2 (5 bases). Germline values: CDR1 SGHDT, CDR2 YYEEEE. CDR3 size: 15 residues. V gave up 0 bases and J gave up 4 bases, with 13 bases separating them.

The sample holds one count of this clone. This sequence joins TRBV4-3 and TRBJ2-1; 8 bases align to TRBD2. Germline CDR1 and CDR2: LGHNA and YSLEER. The CDR3 runs to 17 residues. V was clipped by 0 bases and J by 0 bases; unmatched bases: 4. The CDR3 bases are TGCGCCAGCAGCCAAGATCTAGCGGGCCACTCCTACAATGAGCAGTTCTTC. Translated, it gives CASSQDLAGHSYNEQFF.